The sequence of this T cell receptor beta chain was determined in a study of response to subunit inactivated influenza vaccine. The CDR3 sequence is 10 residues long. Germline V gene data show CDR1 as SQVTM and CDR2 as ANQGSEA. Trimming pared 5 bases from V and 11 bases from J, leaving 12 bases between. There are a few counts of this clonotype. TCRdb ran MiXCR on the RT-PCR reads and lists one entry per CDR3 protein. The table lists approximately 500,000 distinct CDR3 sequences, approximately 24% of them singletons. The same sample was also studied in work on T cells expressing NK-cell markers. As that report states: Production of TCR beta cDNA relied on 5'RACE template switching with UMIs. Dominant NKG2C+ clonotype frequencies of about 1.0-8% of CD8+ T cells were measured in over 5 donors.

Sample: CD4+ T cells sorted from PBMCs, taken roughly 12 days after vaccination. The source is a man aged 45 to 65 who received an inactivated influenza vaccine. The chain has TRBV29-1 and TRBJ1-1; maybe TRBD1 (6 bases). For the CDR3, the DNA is TGCAGCGTTTCGGGGCAGGGGGCTTTCTTT. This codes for CSVSGQGAFF.